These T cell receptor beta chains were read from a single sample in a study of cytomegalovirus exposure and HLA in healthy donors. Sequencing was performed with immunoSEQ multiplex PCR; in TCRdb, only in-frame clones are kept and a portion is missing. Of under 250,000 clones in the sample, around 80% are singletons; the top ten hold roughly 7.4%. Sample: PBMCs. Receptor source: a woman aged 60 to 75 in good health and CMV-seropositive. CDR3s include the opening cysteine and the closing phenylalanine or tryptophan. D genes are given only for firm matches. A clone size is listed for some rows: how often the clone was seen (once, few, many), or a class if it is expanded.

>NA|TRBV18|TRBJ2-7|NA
TGTGCCAGCTCACCGGTCTGGACAGTAAGCTCCTACGAGCAGTACTTC
CASSPVWTVSSYEQYF
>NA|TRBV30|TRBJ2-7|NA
TGTGCCTGGATCAAAGGCGGAGGCCTAGGCTACGAGCAGTACTTC
CAWIKGGGLGYEQYF
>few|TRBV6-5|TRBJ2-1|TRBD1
TGTGCCAGCAGGCACCCTAGAGGCAGGGGGAATGAGCAGTTCTTC
CASRHPRGRGNEQFF
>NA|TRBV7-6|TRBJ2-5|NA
TGTGCCAGCAGCTTAGATGGACAGTTCCCTGGGACCCAGTACTTC
CASSLDGQFPGTQYF
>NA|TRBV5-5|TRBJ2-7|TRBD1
TGTGCCAGCAGCTTGGGACAGGGGGGTATCTACGAGCAGTACTTC
CASSLGQGGIYEQYF
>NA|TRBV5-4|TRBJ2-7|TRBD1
TGTGCCAGCAGCTTACGGGACAGCTCCTACGAGCAGTACTTC
CASSLRDSSYEQYF
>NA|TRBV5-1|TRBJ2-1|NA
TGCGCCAGCCACGAGGTTTCCTACAATGAGCAGTTCTTC
CASHEVSYNEQFF
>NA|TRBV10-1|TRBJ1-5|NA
TGCGCCAGCAGTGACAATAGCAATCAGCCCCAGCATTTT
CASSDNSNQPQHF
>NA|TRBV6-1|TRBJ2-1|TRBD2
TGTGCCAGCAGGGGGGGCGGGAGGCACCCCAATGAGCAGTTCTTC
CASRGGGRHPNEQFF
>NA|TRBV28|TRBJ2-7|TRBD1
TGTGCCAGCAGTTTAGGACAGGGGTTCAGCTACGAGCAGTACTTC
CASSLGQGFSYEQYF
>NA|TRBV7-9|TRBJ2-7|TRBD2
TGTGCCAGCAGCCCAACTAGCGGGGGGGAGGACTACGAGCAGTACTTC
CASSPTSGGEDYEQYF
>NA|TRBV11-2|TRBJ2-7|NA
TGTGCCAGCAGCGCACATCAGGGGCCTACCTACGAGCAGTACTTC
CASSAHQGPTYEQYF
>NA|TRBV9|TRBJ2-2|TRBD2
TGTGCCAGCAGCGCTCGTAATAGCGGGAACAGCCCCGGGGAGCTGTTTTTT
CASSARNSGNSPGELFF
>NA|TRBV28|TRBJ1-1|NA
TGTGCCAGCACCGTAAACACCAACACTGAAGCTTTCTTT
CASTVNTNTEAFF
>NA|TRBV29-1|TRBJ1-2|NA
TGCAGCGTTGAAGATGTAAGGGCAGGGAGGAATGGCTACACCTTC
CSVEDVRAGRNGYTF
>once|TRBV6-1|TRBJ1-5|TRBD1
TGTGCCAGCAGTGAGCAGGGGGCCAGTCCGAATCAGCCCCAGCATTTT
CASSEQGASPNQPQHF
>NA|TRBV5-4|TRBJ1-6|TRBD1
TGTGCCAGCAGCTTGGGGACAGGGGATTCACCCCTCCACTTT
CASSLGTGDSPLHF
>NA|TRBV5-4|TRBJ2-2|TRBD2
TGTGCCAGCAGCTCTCGACTAGCGGGACTGAACACCGGGGAGCTGTTTTTT
CASSSRLAGLNTGELFF
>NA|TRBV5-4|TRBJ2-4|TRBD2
TGTGCCAGCAGCTTGGGCGGGACTAGGGGAGCCAAAAACATTCAGTACTTC
CASSLGGTRGAKNIQYF
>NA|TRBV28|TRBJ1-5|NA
TGTGCCAGCAGTTTTGGGCCGGGGGTTCAGCCCCAGCATTTT
CASSFGPGVQPQHF
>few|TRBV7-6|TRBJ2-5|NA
TGTGCCAGCAGCCTTCAAGAGACCCAGTACTTC
CASSLQETQYF
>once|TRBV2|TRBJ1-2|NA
TGTGCCAGCAGTGAAGTCGGCAGGGTTGATGGCTACACCTTC
CASSEVGRVDGYTF
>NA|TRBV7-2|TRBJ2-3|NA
TGTGCCAGCAAGGGAGCGGGTATTGGCACAGATACGCAGTATTTT
CASKGAGIGTDTQYF
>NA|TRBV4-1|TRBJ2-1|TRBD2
TGCGCCAGCAGCAGACTAGCGGGAGTGCAAATTAATGAGCAGTTCTTC
CASSRLAGVQINEQFF
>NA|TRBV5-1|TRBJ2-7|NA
TGCGCCAGCAGCTTGGCAGGGGTAGGCTACGAGCAGTACTTC
CASSLAGVGYEQYF
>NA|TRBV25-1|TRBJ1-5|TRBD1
TGTGCCAGCAGCAGGACAGGGAACAATCAGCCCCAGCATTTT
CASSRTGNNQPQHF
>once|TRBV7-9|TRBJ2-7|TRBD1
TGTTCCAGCAGCCAGGACAGGGCCCAGTACTTC
CSSSQDRAQYF
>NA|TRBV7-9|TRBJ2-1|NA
TGTGCCAGCAGCAGCCTCGGTCATGAGCAGTTCTTC
CASSSLGHEQFF
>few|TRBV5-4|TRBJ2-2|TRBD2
TGTGCCAGCAGCCCCCCGGCTAGCGGGAAGTCCGGGGAGCTGTTTTTT
CASSPPASGKSGELFF
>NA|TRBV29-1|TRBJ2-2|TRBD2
TGCAGCGGTCGACTAGCGGGAGGTTCGAGTTCAGGGGAGCTGTTTTTT
CSGRLAGGSSSGELFF
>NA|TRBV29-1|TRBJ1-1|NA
TGCAGCGTAGCGGAGAACACTGAAGCTTTCTTT
CSVAENTEAFF
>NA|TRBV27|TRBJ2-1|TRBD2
TGTGCCAGCAGTCCCCCTAGGGTAGCGGGACCCGGGGGGGAGCAGTTCTTC
CASSPPRVAGPGGEQFF
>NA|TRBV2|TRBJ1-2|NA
TGTGCCAGCAGTGATTATGGGACGGGAGTAGGCTACACCTTC
CASSDYGTGVGYTF
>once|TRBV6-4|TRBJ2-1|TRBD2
TGTGCCAGCAGTGAACTCGGGACTACCAACAATGAGCAGTTCTTC
CASSELGTTNNEQFF
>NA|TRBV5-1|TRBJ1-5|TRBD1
TGCGCCAGCAGCCAGGGGACAGGGGTCAATCAGCCCCAGCATTTT
CASSQGTGVNQPQHF
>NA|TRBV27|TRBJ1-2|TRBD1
TGTGCCAGCAGTCCCTCCTCCGGGACAGCAAGTTTACGGTCGGATGGCTACACCTTC
CASSPSSGTASLRSDGYTF
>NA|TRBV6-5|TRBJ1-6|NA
TGTGCCAGCAGTTACTCGGGGGGATCTTGGGATTCACCCCTCCACTTT
CASSYSGGSWDSPLHF
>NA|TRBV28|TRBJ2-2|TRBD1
TGTGCCAGCAGTCCGCCGGGACAGCCACTCACCGGGGAGCTGTTTTTT
CASSPPGQPLTGELFF
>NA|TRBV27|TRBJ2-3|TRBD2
TGTGCCAGCAGTATAAGCGGGAGGCGCACAGATACGCAGTATTTT
CASSISGRRTDTQYF
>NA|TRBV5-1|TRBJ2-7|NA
TGCGCCAGCAGCTTGGGTAGGGAAGTTAGCGACGAGCAGTACTTC
CASSLGREVSDEQYF
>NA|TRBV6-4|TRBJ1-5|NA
TGTGCCAGCAGCCGGGAAACCAATCAGCCCCAGCATTTT
CASSRETNQPQHF
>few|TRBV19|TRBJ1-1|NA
TGTGCCAGTAGTATAGGGTCCCCACCGGGCACTGAAGCTTTCTTT
CASSIGSPPGTEAFF